Below are 19 T cell receptor beta chains sequenced from a single sample in a study of cytomegalovirus exposure and HLA in healthy donors. Profiled with immunoSEQ multiplex PCR; TCRdb holds only in-frame clones, not every one. The sample records 100,000 or so clones, roughly 85% being singletons. What was sequenced was PBMCs. All receptors derive from a young man in good health and CMV-seropositive.

The count of this clone is one. The chain has TRBV6-1 and TRBJ2-7, with 11 bases fitting TRBD1. CDR3 length equals 16 residues. The germline V gene encodes CDR1 MNHNS and CDR2 SASEGT. V lost 3 bases and J lost 4; bases outside the gene matches: 8. As DNA, the CDR3 is TGTGCCAGCAGTGACCAAGACGGGACAGGGGGATACGAGCAGTACGTC. Amino acid sequence: CASSDQDGTGGYEQYV.

This clone was observed a few times. The rearrangement joins TRBV15 to TRBJ1-4, with 7 bases lining up with TRBD1. The CDR3 sequence is 16 residues long. The V and J ends lost 1 base and 8 bases, in that order; junction bases with no gene match: 10. Germline V CDR1 and CDR2: LNHNV, YYDKDF (reference sequence). The CDR3 here is CATSRGQETGNEKLFF. CDR3 nucleotide sequence: TGTGCCACCAGCAGAGGTCAAGAGACAGGGAACGAAAAACTGTTTTTT.

The CDR3 region is CASSLRLGEGEQFF. The CDR3 region has the DNA TGTGCCAGCAGCTTAAGGCTAGGAGAGGGTGAGCAGTTCTTC. This chain joins TRBV7-7 and TRBJ2-1; tentatively, D is TRBD2 (5 bases). From germline, CDR1 is SSHAT and CDR2 FNYEAQ (reference sequence). V was clipped by 2 bases and J by 9 bases, with 14 bases between them. CDR3 length equals 14 residues.

The rearrangement links TRBV5-4 to TRBJ2-5, with 7 bases identical to TRBD1. Germline V gives CDR1 SGHNT, CDR2 YYREEE (reference sequence). After removal of 0 bases from V and 4 bases from J, the junction contained 0 bases not matched to a gene. The CDR3 has 13 amino acids. As DNA, the CDR3 is TGTGCCAGCAGCTTGGGACAGGGAGAGACCCAGTACTTC. This translates into CASSLGQGETQYF.

This clone was observed once. The chain employs TRBV28 and TRBJ1-4; TRBD1 matches at 7 bases. Looked up from germline, CDR1 is MDHEN and CDR2 is SYDVKM. After removal of 6 bases from V and 3 bases from J, the junction contained 4 bases not matched to a gene. The CDR3 runs 14 residues. The CDR3 bases are TGTGCCAGCAGGGTAGACAGGGCTAATGAAAAACTGTTTTTT. Its translation is CASRVDRANEKLFF.

The CDR3 loop is CASSRTSPLDEQFF. The CDR3 DNA follows: TGTGCCAGTTCCCGGACTTCTCCCCTCGATGAGCAGTTCTTC. The chain is built from TRBV27 and TRBJ2-1, with D maybe TRBD2 (5 bases). Trimming took 9 bases from V and 8 from J, leaving 20 bases between them. Germline-derived CDR1 and CDR2 are MNHEY and SMNVEV (reference sequence). There are 14 residues in the CDR3.

The J gene is TRBJ1-2, the V gene TRBV6-1; maybe TRBD1 (6 bases). Germline V CDR1 and CDR2: MNHNS, SASEGT. Trimming removed 10 bases from V and 2 bases from J, with 14 bases in between. CDR3 size: 13 residues. The CDR3 region has the DNA TGTGCCACCTTAGGGCAGGGGAACTATGGCTACACCTTC. This codes for CATLGQGNYGYTF.

The chain combines TRBV9 with TRBJ1-1; TRBD1 matches 11 bases. Germline V gene lookup returns CDR1 SGDLS and CDR2 YYNGEE. The CDR3 runs to 15 residues. V was clipped by 0 bases and J by 4 bases; unmatched bases: 2. The DNA for the CDR3 is TGTGCCAGCAGCGTAGCCGGGACAGGGGGCACTGAAGCTTTCTTT. Residues: CASSVAGTGGTEAFF.

The chain has TRBV30 and TRBJ1-5; 7 nucleotides agree with TRBD1. With V trimmed by 3 bases and J by 5 bases, 4 bases remained unmatched. This CDR3 region has 13 residues. Germline assignment: CDR1 GTSNPN and CDR2 SVGIG (reference sequence). The CDR3 sequence is CAWSRGTDQPQHF. CDR3 bases: TGTGCCTGGAGCCGCGGGACAGATCAGCCCCAGCATTTT.

There are a few counts of this clone. The chain joins TRBV5-1 to TRBJ2-3; D not certain. Germline CDR1 is SGHRS and CDR2 is YFSETQ. The CDR3 is made up of 15 amino acids. With 0 bases removed from V and 2 bases from J, the gap between germline ends came to 10 bases. The CDR3 DNA reads as TGCGCCAGCAGCTTGGTGGGCCGATACACAGATACGCAGTATTTT. It yields the protein CASSLVGRYTDTQYF.

The genes are TRBV6-1 and TRBJ1-3, with D hard to call. This CDR3 contains 15 residues. The V end lost 1 base, the J end lost 0 bases, and 7 bases lay between the germline ends. Looked up from germline, CDR1 is MNHNS and CDR2 is SASEGT. The CDR3 DNA sequence: TGTGCCAGCAGTGAAGGGGCCGTCTCTGGAAACACCATATATTTT. This gives the protein CASSEGAVSGNTIYF.

This chain joins TRBV5-1 and TRBJ2-2, with 11 bases lining up with TRBD2. Unmatched junction bases numbered 6, after V lost 6 bases and J lost 2 bases. The CDR3 consists of 16 residues. The germline V gene encodes CDR1 SGHRS and CDR2 YFSETQ. Here the CDR3 DNA reads TGCGCCAGCACCCAGGGGACTAGCGGAAACACCGGGGAGCTGTTTTTT. Translating gives CASTQGTSGNTGELFF. Looking up the rest from reference TRBV5-1 and TRBJ2-2 gives the full variable domain: KAGVTQTPRYLIKTRGQQVTLSCSPISGHRSVSWYQQTPGQGLQFLFEYFSETQRNKGNFPGRFSGRQFSNSRSEMNVSTLELGDSALYLCASTQGTSGNTGELFFGEGSRLTVL.

The chain links TRBV28 to TRBJ1-2, with D possibly matching TRBD1 (5 bases). Trimming cost V 2 bases and J 7 bases, with 14 bases left between them. Germline lookup yields CDR1 MDHEN and CDR2 SYDVKM. The CDR3 totals 14 residues. The CDR3 here is CASSLRGIGGGYTF. DNA of the CDR3: TGTGCCAGCAGTTTACGGGGGATCGGGGGTGGCTACACCTTC.

V gene TRBV7-9 combines with J gene TRBJ1-1; D ambiguous. The V gene's germline CDR1 is SEHNR and CDR2 FQNEAQ (reference sequence). This CDR3 comprises 12 residues. The V gene lost 7 bases and the J gene lost 5 bases, with 11 bases spanning the gap. The CDR3 protein is CASNQPGTEAFF. As DNA, the CDR3 is TGTGCCAGCAATCAGCCAGGAACTGAAGCTTTCTTT.

The V gene is TRBV7-6, the J gene TRBJ1-2; D possibly corresponds to TRBD1 (5 bases). This CDR3 has 15 residues. V dropped 0 bases and J dropped 6 bases, with 14 bases sitting between them. Per the germline V gene, CDR1 is SGHVS and CDR2 is FNYEAQ. The CDR3 bases are TGTGCCAGCAGCTTAGCGGCTGCGGGGCACGATGGCTACACCTTC. Its translation: CASSLAAAGHDGYTF.

This chain connects TRBV5-4 to TRBJ2-1; 10 bases match TRBD2. The junction had 14 bases not matched to a gene; V was cut back by 3 bases and J by 8 bases. Germline assignment: CDR1 SGHNT and CDR2 YYREEE (reference sequence). The CDR3 is 17 residues long. CDR3 protein: CASSSFRLAGGEDEQFF. In nucleotides, the CDR3 is TGTGCCAGCAGCTCATTCCGACTAGCGGGTGGAGAGGATGAGCAGTTCTTC.

The rearrangement joins TRBV2 to TRBJ2-7; possible D gene TRBD2, 6 bases. Germline CDR1 is SNHLY and CDR2 is FYNNEI. The CDR3 consists of 14 residues. V was clipped by 4 bases and J by 0 bases, with 10 bases between them. The CDR3 loop reads CASSATGVSYEQYV. CDR3 sequence (DNA): TGTGCCAGCAGTGCTACGGGAGTCTCCTACGAGCAGTACGTC.

This sequence joins TRBV6-1 and TRBJ2-3; 9 nucleotides match TRBD2. Germline V gene lookup returns CDR1 MNHNS and CDR2 SASEGT. The length of the CDR3 is 15 residues. V lost 6 bases and J lost 1; bases outside the gene matches: 5. CDR3 protein: CASSGGRAGTDTQYF. The CDR3 DNA reads TGTGCCAGCAGCGGCGGGAGGGCCGGCACAGATACGCAGTATTTT.

This chain links TRBV18 with TRBJ2-2; TRBD1 matches 10 bases. There are 17 residues in the CDR3. V lost 4 bases, J lost 4 bases, and 9 bases stayed unmatched. Germline CDR1 is KGHSH and CDR2 is LQKENI. The CDR3 sequence is CASSRIDRGRVTGELFF. In DNA form, the CDR3 reads TGTGCCAGCTCACGAATCGACAGGGGGCGGGTCACCGGGGAGCTGTTTTTT. The full variable domain, its missing parts supplied by reference TRBV18 and TRBJ2-2, is NAGVMQNPRHLVRRRGQEARLRCSPMKGHSHVYWYRQLPEEGLKFMVYLQKENIIDESGMPKERFSAEFPKEGPSILRIQQVVRGDSAAYFCASSRIDRGRVTGELFFGEGSRLTVL.